These T cell receptor beta chains were read from a single sample in a study of blood T cell repertoires in COVID-19. The assay was immunoSEQ multiplex PCR, and TCRdb's table has in-frame clones only and misses some. The sample holds some 200,000 clones, roughly 87% seen once. Sequencing was performed on PBMCs or T cells enriched from blood (not recorded which). The source is a woman in her 30s who had recovered from COVID-19. CDR3s include the opening cysteine and the closing phenylalanine or tryptophan. The D gene is left open where the match is weak. Clone size is shown for a subset of rows, as once, few, many or a class of expanded clone.

>TRBD1|15|TRBJ1-5|NA|TRBV2
TGTGCCAGCAGCAACAGGGGGGCGGTGGGTCAGCCCCAGCATTTT
CASSNRGAVGQPQHF
>NA|14|TRBJ2-3|NA|TRBV14
TGTGCCAGCAGCCAAGATGGCGGGGAAGATACGCAGTATTTT
CASSQDGGEDTQYF
>TRBD1|12|TRBJ1-2|NA|TRBV19
TGTGCCAGTAGGGGACAGGGTTATGGCTACACCTTC
CASRGQGYGYTF
>TRBD2|19|TRBJ2-1|NA|TRBV7-8
TGTGCCAGCAGCTTAGGGGGACTAGCGGGAGCGGGGTCCTACAATGAGCAGTTCTTC
CASSLGGLAGAGSYNEQFF
>NA|15|TRBJ2-3|NA|TRBV5-1
TGCGCCAGCAGCGGGACCGGACAGAGGACAGATACGCAGTATTTT
CASSGTGQRTDTQYF
>NA|12|TRBJ1-2|few|TRBV6-5
TGTGCCAGTAGGACAGAACACTATGGCTACACCTTC
CASRTEHYGYTF
>TRBD1|14|TRBJ1-2|NA|TRBV2
TGTGCCAGCAGTTCCTGGACAGGGAACTATGGCTACACCTTC
CASSSWTGNYGYTF
>NA|14|TRBJ1-4|NA|TRBV4-1
TGCGCCAGCAGCCCTCGGGACATAAATGAAAAACTGTTTTTT
CASSPRDINEKLFF
>TRBD2|15|TRBJ2-1|NA|TRBV15
TGTGCCACCAGCCCCGGGGGGAGCTCCTACAATGAGCAGTTCTTC
CATSPGGSSYNEQFF
>TRBD1|14|TRBJ1-2|NA|TRBV28
TGTGCCAGCAGTCGACAGGGCAAATTTTTGGGCTACACCTTC
CASSRQGKFLGYTF
>NA|15|TRBJ2-2|NA|TRBV6-5
TGTGCCAGCAGTTGGGCCAGGGTTCTGGCCGGGGAGCTGTTTTTT
CASSWARVLAGELFF
>NA|16|TRBJ1-6|few|TRBV5-1
TGCGCCAGCAGTTATGGACTTATCTCCTATAATTCACCCCTCCACTTT
CASSYGLISYNSPLHF
>NA|18|TRBJ2-3|NA|TRBV30
TGTGCCTGGAGTGTAGGGGAACTGGCCGGGGGAGTCACAGATACGCAGTATTTT
CAWSVGELAGGVTDTQYF
>NA|14|TRBJ2-7|NA|TRBV5-4
TGTGCCAGCAGCCTGGACGGGGGTGTCCACGAGCAGTACTTC
CASSLDGGVHEQYF
>NA|18|TRBJ1-1|few|TRBV27
TGTGCCAGCAGTCAGTTGAGAGCAGGCTCTTATATGAACACTGAAGCTTTCTTT
CASSQLRAGSYMNTEAFF
>TRBD2|18|TRBJ2-3|NA|TRBV4-2
TGTGCCAGCAGCCAAGATCGGACTAGCGGGGGGTTCACAGATACGCAGTATTTT
CASSQDRTSGGFTDTQYF
>NA|11|TRBJ2-7|NA|TRBV10-2
TGCGCCAGCAGTGGGTACGGCGAGCAGTACTTC
CASSGYGEQYF
>TRBD2|14|TRBJ2-7|few|TRBV20-1
TGCAGTGCTAGTGGAGCTAGCGGGGCCTACGAGCAGTACTTC
CSASGASGAYEQYF
>NA|15|TRBJ1-2|few|TRBV6-6
TGTGCCAGCAGCCCCTTGGAGGTAGCTAACTATGGCTACACCTTC
CASSPLEVANYGYTF
>TRBD1|18|TRBJ1-3|NA|TRBV14
TGTGCCAGCAGCCAAGGACTCCACCGAGGGACAGTCGGAAACACCATATATTTT
CASSQGLHRGTVGNTIYF
>NA|16|TRBJ2-7|NA|TRBV7-9
TGTGCCAGCAGCATAATTGGAGTAGCGTGGGAACACGAGCAGTACTTC
CASSIIGVAWEHEQYF
>TRBD1|16|TRBJ1-2|NA|TRBV9
TGTGCCAGCAGCCCCCCATATGGGACAGGGATGGGGGGCTACACCTTC
CASSPPYGTGMGGYTF
>NA|14|TRBJ2-7|NA|TRBV2
TGTGCCAGCCCAAGCAGGGTCCCCACCTACGAGCAGTACTTC
CASPSRVPTYEQYF
>NA|14|TRBJ2-3|NA|TRBV25-1
TGTGCCAGCAGTGACGGTACAGTTTCAGATACGCAGTATTTT
CASSDGTVSDTQYF
>NA|16|TRBJ1-5|NA|TRBV18
TGTGCCAGCTCCCTGGGGGAAGGACAGATCAATCAGCCCCAGCATTTT
CASSLGEGQINQPQHF
>TRBD1|13|TRBJ1-4|NA|TRBV6-5
TGTGCCAGCAAAAAGACAGGGAGTGAAAAACTGTTTTTT
CASKKTGSEKLFF
>NA|15|TRBJ2-7|NA|TRBV9
TGTGCCAGCAGTACCCTTGGCGGGCGGGGTGACGAGCAGTACTTC
CASSTLGGRGDEQYF
>NA|14|TRBJ1-2|NA|TRBV19
TGTGCCAGTAGTATCCCTGGGACTACCTATGGCTACACCTTC
CASSIPGTTYGYTF
>NA|14|TRBJ2-7|NA|TRBV10-2
TGCGCCAGCAGGGGTACAGGGACGAACTACGAGCAGTACTTC
CASRGTGTNYEQYF
>NA|15|TRBJ2-1|NA|TRBV19
TGTGCCAGTAGTAACCAGGGGGGTATCCACAATGAGCAGTTCTTC
CASSNQGGIHNEQFF
>NA|13|TRBJ2-3|NA|TRBV3-1/TRBV3-2
TGTGCCAGCAGCCAAGAAGGGGTAGATACGCAGTATTTT
CASSQEGVDTQYF
>NA|16|TRBJ2-2|NA|TRBV10-2
TGCGCCAGCAGTGAGGAAGCGGCCCAAAACACCGGGGAGCTGTTTTTT
CASSEEAAQNTGELFF
>TRBD1|14|TRBJ2-7|NA|TRBV6-1
TGTGCCAGCAGTGAAGGGGACAGGCCCCACGAGCAGTACTTC
CASSEGDRPHEQYF
>NA|12|TRBJ1-2|NA|TRBV2
TGTGCCAGCGGATTGACAGAACGGGGCTACACCTTC
CASGLTERGYTF
>TRBD2|17|TRBJ2-1|NA|TRBV19
TGTGCCAGTAGTATATGGGTCAGCGGGAGAAAGTACAATGAGCAGTTCTTC
CASSIWVSGRKYNEQFF
>NA|14|TRBJ1-2|NA|TRBV5-1
TGCGCCAGCAGCCAGCGAGACAGCCTCTATGGCTACACCTTC
CASSQRDSLYGYTF
>NA|14|TRBJ1-2|NA|TRBV18
TGTGCCAGCTCACCTGGGGCGAAGGTCTATGGCTACACCTTC
CASSPGAKVYGYTF
>NA|13|TRBJ1-2|NA|TRBV7-6
TGTGCCAGCAGCTTAGGAGGCACCTATGGCTACACCTTC
CASSLGGTYGYTF
>NA|15|TRBJ2-1|NA|TRBV2
TGTGCCAGCAGTCGAGACGGGGTTTCCTACAATGAGCAGTTCTTC
CASSRDGVSYNEQFF
>TRBD1|15|TRBJ2-7|NA|TRBV27
TGTGCCAGCAGTCAACCGGGACAGGGGAAGGTAGAGCAGTACTTC
CASSQPGQGKVEQYF
>NA|15|TRBJ2-2|NA|TRBV11-2
TGTGCCAGCAGCTTCGCCTCAGCGAACACCGGGGAGCTGTTTTTT
CASSFASANTGELFF
>TRBD1|16|TRBJ2-2|NA|TRBV5-1
TGCGCCAGCAGCATCACAGGGGGCGCAGACACCGGGGAGCTGTTTTTT
CASSITGGADTGELFF